This T cell receptor beta chain comes out of a study of neurological immune-mediated disorders. This clonotype has at least ten counts. Trimming cost V 7 bases and J 4 bases; bases outside gene matches: 3. CDR3 length: 14 residues. CDR1 is SGHRS, CDR2 YFSETQ, per germline. TCRdb re-analysed the 5' RACE reads in MiXCR, keeping a single row per CDR3 protein. The sample contains around 30,000 distinct CDR3 sequences, approximately 12% of which appear only once. The receptor's source is a man aged 55 to 69 in good health. The chain joins TRBV5-1 to TRBJ2-3, with TRBD2 matching 13 bases. Source material: PBMCs. The chain's CDR3 is CASAGLAGADTQYF. In nucleotides, the CDR3 is TGCGCCAGCGCCGGACTAGCGGGAGCAGATACGCAGTATTTT.